What follows describes a single T cell receptor beta chain. This entry comes from a study of PD-1 blockade in classical Hodgkin lymphoma. TCRdb's table, derived via immunoSEQ multiplex PCR, lists solely in-frame clones and lacks some. The sample has about 100,000 clones; around nine tenths are singletons. Every patient was affected by relapse after autologous stem cell transplantation, while exposure to brentuximab vedotin was not uniform. The source was peripheral blood mononuclear cells (PBMCs), collected before the second cycle of nivolumab. The clonotype was recovered from a human donor with classical Hodgkin lymphoma.

In nucleotides, the CDR3 is TGTGCCAGCAGGGCAAGGGGGACTGTGGGCAATCAGCCCCAGCATTTT. This sequence encodes CASRARGTVGNQPQHF. The genes are TRBV27 and TRBJ1-5; D perhaps matches TRBD1 (6 bases). Germline CDR1 MNHEY, CDR2 SMNVEV (reference sequence). CDR3 length: 16 residues. V was pared by 6 bases and J by 2 bases, with 17 bases between.